The 25 T cell receptor beta chains listed next were all sequenced from one sample in a study of blood T cells in healthy people across ages (dated by TCRdb to 2013 to 2016). Library generation was performed with 5' RACE. The listed sequencing device is Illumina HiSeq 2500. A second PCR of about 6 to 11 cycles was performed with a sample-barcoded 5' primer and a J-beta primer mix. TCRdb trimmed public reads at Q25 via fastp, called clones via MiXCR and kept in-frame beta chains. A single entry per CDR3 protein holds the most common genes and DNA from its merged rows. The sample table lists about 1 million distinct CDR3 sequences, 25% of them with a count of one. The ten largest clones represent approximately 0.71% of the sample. The same data also contributed to another study, on T cells of mothers and their children.

The sample taken for sequencing was blood. The receptors shown here come from a girl aged 2-9 years in good health.

V and J are TRBV29-1 and TRBJ2-5; 8 positions agree with TRBD2. Germline CDR1 SQVTM, CDR2 ANQGSEA. V lost 3 bases, J lost 1 base, and 4 bases stayed unmatched. There are 14 residues in the CDR3. The CDR3 loop is CSVDLLAGQETQYF. CDR3 in DNA: TGCAGCGTTGACCTCCTAGCGGGCCAAGAGACCCAGTACTTC.

This clonotype was seen only a few times. The chain carries TRBV13 and TRBJ2-7, with D tentatively TRBD1 or TRBD2 (5 bases each). CDR3 length: 14 residues. Trimming took off 4 bases at V and 2 bases at J, with 12 bases between the two ends. Germline V gene data show CDR1 as PRHDT and CDR2 as FYEKMQ (reference sequence). Written as DNA, the CDR3 is TGTGCCAGCAGCTCCCGGGACCAGACCTACGAGCAGTACTTC. As protein: CASSSRDQTYEQYF.

This chain connects TRBV4-3 to TRBJ2-3, with D perhaps TRBD1 or TRBD2 (5 bases each). Germline V gene lookup returns CDR1 LGHNA and CDR2 YSLEER. V was pared by 1 base and J by 6 bases, with 14 bases between. The CDR3 totals 15 residues. The CDR3 nucleotides are TGCGCCAGCAGCCAAGGAGGGGACGGTTTTGATACGCAGTATTTT. Translating it yields CASSQGGDGFDTQYF.

This clonotype was picked up a small number of times. This chain joins TRBV7-8 and TRBJ1-2, with D hard to call. Trimming cost V 3 bases and J 2 bases, with 13 bases left between them. The germline V gene encodes CDR1 SGHVS and CDR2 FQNEAQ. The CDR3 totals 15 residues. Written as DNA, the CDR3 is TGTGCCAGCAGCTTTCCGGCCAGCGAAAACTATGGCTACACCTTC. Amino acid sequence: CASSFPASENYGYTF.

This clonotype was recorded once. The chain couples TRBV14 to TRBJ2-3, with D perhaps TRBD2 (6 bases). This CDR3 region has 14 residues. With 3 bases removed from V and 6 bases from J, the gap between germline ends came to 13 bases. Germline values: CDR1 SGHDN, CDR2 FVKESK. This CDR3 is CASSQAGWMDTQYF. The DNA for the CDR3 is TGTGCCAGCAGCCAGGCGGGGTGGATGGATACGCAGTATTTT.

This clonotype was detected only once. The gene calls are TRBV27 and TRBJ2-3; TRBD1 might be the D (5 bases). There are 15 residues in the CDR3. Per the germline V gene, CDR1 is MNHEY and CDR2 is SMNVEV (reference sequence). Trimming cost V 5 bases and J 0 bases, with 12 bases left between them. The CDR3 sequence is CASSLQETSTDTQYF. CDR3 nucleotide sequence: TGTGCCAGCAGTCTACAGGAAACTAGCACAGATACGCAGTATTTT.

This clonotype has a handful of counts. In DNA, the CDR3 is TGCGCCAGCAGCTTGAGGGGACTAGGGGGAGAGACCCAGTACTTC. Translated, it gives CASSLRGLGGETQYF. This sequence joins TRBV5-1 and TRBJ2-5, with TRBD2 matching over 8 bases. The V gene's germline CDR1 is SGHRS and CDR2 YFSETQ. This CDR3 contains 15 residues. V dropped 1 base and J dropped 4; count of bases not matched to a gene: 6.

The chain recombines TRBV28 with TRBJ1-4, with a weak D call TRBD1 (6 bases). CDR1 is MDHEN and CDR2 is SYDVKM in the germline V gene. The CDR3 sequence is 14 residues long. V was pared by 6 bases and J by 8 bases, with 16 bases between. CDR3 in DNA: TGTGCCAGCAGAAGGGGGAAGGTTCGAGAAAAACTGTTTTTT. Encoded protein: CASRRGKVREKLFF.

The sample holds many counts of this clonotype. The genes are TRBV13 and TRBJ2-5; 7 bases match TRBD2. The CDR3 is 15 residues long. Germline CDR1 is PRHDT and CDR2 is FYEKMQ (reference sequence). V lost 4 bases to trimming and J lost 3 bases; unmatched junction nucleotides: 8. In DNA, the CDR3 is TGTGCCAGCAGCTACCTCCTACGGGGGGAAGAGACCCAGTACTTC. This encodes CASSYLLRGEETQYF.

V gene TRBV5-1 combines with J gene TRBJ2-1; D is possibly TRBD2 (6 bases). The CDR3 covers 16 residues. V was trimmed by 3 bases and J by 9 bases, leaving 22 bases between them. In germline, CDR1 is SGHRS, CDR2 YFSETQ. The CDR3 loop is CASSSPRDLRVAEQFF. In nucleotides, the CDR3 is TGCGCCAGCAGCTCCCCGCGGGACTTGAGGGTTGCTGAGCAGTTCTTC.

This chain uses TRBV6-5 with TRBJ2-5, with a tentative D call TRBD2 (5 bases). Trimming took off 0 bases at V and 0 bases at J, with 20 bases between the two ends. Germline V CDR1 and CDR2: MNHEY, SVGAGI. The CDR3 spans 19 residues. CDR3 sequence reads: CASSYSTSLRVRDQETQYF. The CDR3 bases are TGTGCCAGCAGTTACTCGACGTCCTTGAGGGTCCGGGACCAAGAGACCCAGTACTTC.

V is TRBV10-3 and J is TRBJ2-5; TRBD2 aligns across 8 bases. This CDR3 has 16 residues. In germline, CDR1 is ENHRY, CDR2 SYGVKD. The ends lost 8 bases at V and 1 base at J; junction bases unmatched: 12. The CDR3: CAIGRRGERFQETQYF. The CDR3 DNA sequence: TGTGCCATCGGAAGGCGGGGGGAAAGGTTCCAAGAGACCCAGTACTTC.

The chain uses TRBV28 and TRBJ2-1; D call uncertain. The CDR3 contains 12 residues. Trimming stripped 5 bases from V and 6 bases from J, with 8 bases between. Germline CDR1 and CDR2: MDHEN and SYDVKM. The DNA of the CDR3 is TGTGCCAGCAGTCCCCCTCTCAATGAGCAGTTCTTC. This codes for CASSPPLNEQFF.

This chain uses TRBV9 with TRBJ2-5; D unclear. Germline V lookup: CDR1 SGDLS, CDR2 YYNGEE. V was trimmed by 5 bases and J by 6 bases, leaving 5 bases between them. The CDR3 is made up of 10 amino acids. Here the CDR3 reads CASRLKTQYF. The CDR3 DNA reads as TGTGCCAGCAGGCTTAAGACCCAGTACTTC.

The rearrangement uses TRBV6-1 and TRBJ1-5; D gene ambiguous. Trimming removed 2 bases from V and 7 bases from J, with 21 bases in between. CDR1 is MNHNS and CDR2 is SASEGT in the germline V gene. The CDR3 is 17 amino acids. The DNA of the CDR3 is TGTGCCAGCAGTGAAAGAGAGTCCATGGGGATTAAGCAGCCCCAGCATTTT. This gives the protein CASSERESMGIKQPQHF.

The chain carries TRBV4-3 and TRBJ2-1; D is tentatively TRBD1 or TRBD2 (6 bases each). In germline, CDR1 is LGHNA, CDR2 YSLEER. Deletions cut 0 bases from V and 3 bases from J, with 12 bases between. CDR3 length: 16 amino acids. CDR3 amino acids: CASSQDPQGGYNEQFF. The CDR3 DNA follows: TGCGCCAGCAGCCAAGATCCACAGGGAGGCTACAATGAGCAGTTCTTC.

V usage is TRBV27 and J usage is TRBJ2-3; 8 positions agree with TRBD2. J gave up 2 bases and V 4 bases, and 5 bases lay outside the gene matches. Germline CDR1 reads MNHEY; CDR2 reads SMNVEV (reference sequence). The CDR3 is 15 amino acids. CDR3 nucleotide sequence: TGTGCCAGCAGTTACATACTAGCGGCCACAGATACGCAGTATTTT. Translation: CASSYILAATDTQYF.

In this sample, this clonotype turned up a few times. The rearrangement uses TRBV6-6 and TRBJ2-7, with D possibly called TRBD1 or TRBD2 (7 bases each). This CDR3 region has 15 residues. V lost 6 bases, J lost 3 bases, and 18 bases lay in between. Germline V CDR1 and CDR2: MNHNY, SVGAGI (reference sequence). The CDR3 DNA is TGTGCCAGCAGAAGACCGGGACAGCGGGGCTACGAGCAGTACTTC. Its translation: CASRRPGQRGYEQYF.

The chain couples TRBV4-3 to TRBJ2-7; possibly TRBD1 or TRBD2 for D (5 bases each). Trimming cost V 0 bases and J 3 bases, with 12 bases left between them. The CDR3 runs to 15 residues. The germline V gene encodes CDR1 LGHNA and CDR2 YSLEER. The CDR3 nucleotides are TGCGCCAGCAGCCAAGACGGTGGGGACCTCTACGAGCAGTACTTC. It specifies CASSQDGGDLYEQYF.

The rearrangement joins TRBV9 to TRBJ1-6; D uncertain. This CDR3 is built from 14 residues. V was trimmed by 3 bases and J by 5 bases, leaving 9 bases between them. Germline V gene lookup returns CDR1 SGDLS and CDR2 YYNGEE. CDR3 residues: CASSDIGNNSPLHF. CDR3 bases: TGTGCCAGCAGCGATATCGGAAATAATTCACCCCTCCACTTT.

This chain links TRBV3-1 with TRBJ2-1; 9 nucleotides line up with TRBD1. V shed 5 bases and J 2 bases; nucleotides not matched to a gene: 13. Per the germline V gene, CDR1 is LGHDT and CDR2 is YNNKEL (reference sequence). The CDR3 has 18 residues. The CDR3 here is CASSDRLLQGAAYNEQFF. The DNA of the CDR3 is TGTGCCAGCAGCGATCGCCTCTTACAGGGGGCGGCCTACAATGAGCAGTTCTTC.

DNA for the CDR3: TGTGCCAGCAGCTTAGTTGAGAGAGGGACCCAGTACTTC. Translation gives CASSLVERGTQYF. This sequence joins TRBV7-2 and TRBJ2-5, with D unclear. Germline CDR1 is SGHTA and CDR2 is FQGNSA. The V end lost 1 base, the J end lost 7 bases, and 10 bases lay between the germline ends. This CDR3 spans 13 amino acids.

Concerning this clonotype itself: Germline is not matched at one junction end, which may reflect a read error. The CDR3: CASSLNSGSVETQYF. The CDR3 DNA sequence: TGTGCTAGCAGCCTAAATAGCGGGAGTGTGGAGACCCAGTACTTC. The genes are TRBV7-7 and TRBJ2-5; TRBD2 matches at 9 bases. This CDR3 spans 15 amino acids. Germline V gene lookup returns CDR1 SSHAT and CDR2 FNYEAQ (reference sequence).

The chain recombines TRBV7-9 with TRBJ2-7; 8 nucleotides agree with TRBD2. The CDR3 runs to 16 residues. V was clipped by 3 bases and J by 2 bases; unmatched bases: 9. The germline CDR1 and CDR2 sequences are SEHNR and FQNEAQ (reference sequence). Here the CDR3 DNA reads TGTGCCAGCAGCTTTTCTAGCGGGTTGCCAACCTACGAGCAGTACTTC. Its translation: CASSFSSGLPTYEQYF.

The chain couples TRBV28 to TRBJ1-4, with no clear D. Germline V gene data show CDR1 as MDHEN and CDR2 as SYDVKM. CDR3 length: 14 residues. V lost 3 bases and J lost 4, with 9 bases in between. CDR3 residues: CASSFTANNEKLFF. The CDR3 coding sequence is TGTGCCAGCAGTTTCACGGCGAATAATGAAAAACTGTTTTTT.